This T cell receptor (beta chain) comes out of a study of shared clonotypes between healthy human individuals. Study conclusions and caveats: Generation probability values for non-shared clonotypes were lower than those for clonotypes shared by all four donors.

Concerning this clone itself: What it binds is not known.

Per the original data handling: Filtering differed because ImmunoSEQ produced junction-only sequences that carried no quality scores. Only in-frame clones appear in the TCRdb table, and some are missing; sequencing was by immunoSEQ multiplex PCR. That table gives V, J and clone size, and the DNA gave D and trimming. The sample carries about 2,500,000 clones, roughly nine tenths recorded once. Sequences were obtained from naive CD4+ T cells sorted from blood. Regarding subset: CD45RA+ positively selected. The sequence was obtained from a young man in good health.

The CDR3 region has the DNA TGTGCCAGCAGCCGGACAGCCCTAGGCTCGGAGACCCAGTACTTC. Amino acid sequence: CASSRTALGSETQYF. The chain carries TRBV7-2 and TRBJ2-5, with a weak D call TRBD1 (6 bases). The germline V and J ends were trimmed by 5 bases and 5 bases, with 18 bases remaining between them. The CDR3 sequence is 15 residues long. Germline V CDR1 and CDR2: SGHTA, FQGNSA.